The source of this T cell receptor beta chain is a study of CD8 T cells in ankylosing spondylitis. General study results and limits: Under 10 highly homologous variants formed a TCR beta motif that appeared characteristic of ankylosing spondylitis blood.

A single record per CDR3 protein comes from TCRdb applying MiXCR to the 5' RACE reads. The sample lists 200,000 to 250,000 distinct CDR3 sequences, approximately 20% occurring once. Germline loops: CDR1 LNHDA, CDR2 SQIVND (reference sequence). CDR3 size: 15 residues. V gave up 8 bases and J gave up 6 bases; unmatched junction bases: 8. Details on this clonotype: What it binds is unknown.

The gene calls are TRBV19 and TRBJ2-1; 12 bases fit TRBD2. The source of this sequence is a male donor with ankylosing spondylitis. What was sequenced was blood, either unsorted or a sorted T cell fraction (not recorded which). CDR3 nucleotide sequence: TGTGCCAGTGGAGTACTAGCGGGGGGTGCCAATGAGCAGTTCTTC. Its protein is CASGVLAGGANEQFF.